This passage covers 27 T cell receptor beta chains from one sample sequenced in a study of T cell changes during pregnancy in multiple sclerosis. Sequenced by immunoSEQ multiplex PCR; TCRdb stores in-frame clones only, minus some. The sample consists of fewer than 110,000 clones, almost 95% of them appearing once. Specimen: peripheral blood, collected after pregnancy. These receptors originate from a female donor with multiple sclerosis, enrolled in a pregnancy study.

The V call is TRBV6-1, the J call TRBJ1-1; D is perhaps TRBD1 (5 bases). Germline V CDR1 and CDR2: MNHNS, SASEGT. Trimming took 5 bases from V and 1 from J, leaving 8 bases between them. The length of the CDR3 is 13 residues. The CDR3 is CASSFRENTEAFF. In DNA, the CDR3 is TGTGCCAGCAGTTTCAGGGAGAACACTGAAGCTTTCTTT.

This chain uses TRBV5-8 with TRBJ1-5; 7 bases match TRBD1. The CDR3 totals 16 residues. In germline, CDR1 is SGHTS, CDR2 YDEGEE. The ends lost 4 bases at V and 0 bases at J; junction bases unmatched: 7. The CDR3 region is CASSPWDSRSNQPQHF. The CDR3 nucleotides are TGTGCCAGCAGCCCTTGGGACAGCCGTAGCAATCAGCCCCAGCATTTT.

This clone occurred a few times. The rearrangement links TRBV29-1 to TRBJ2-4, with D possibly matching TRBD1 (6 bases). The CDR3 contains 17 residues. Germline V gene sequence: CDR1 SQVTM, CDR2 ANQGSEA. V gave up 6 bases and J gave up 0 bases, with 21 bases separating them. The CDR3 here is CSVPRDTDDLAKNIQYF. For the CDR3, the DNA is TGCAGCGTCCCCCGGGACACAGATGATTTAGCCAAAAACATTCAGTACTTC.

The rearrangement uses TRBV6-6 and TRBJ2-7, with TRBD1 matching 9 bases. Losses at the gene ends were 1 base for V and 5 bases for J; bases not matched to a gene: 3. From germline, CDR1 is MNHNY and CDR2 SVGAGI (reference sequence). The CDR3 contains 14 residues. The chain's CDR3 is CASSYWTGDDEQYF. Written as DNA, the CDR3 is TGTGCCAGCAGTTACTGGACAGGGGACGACGAGCAGTACTTC.

The chain joins TRBV11-2 to TRBJ2-2, with D possibly matching TRBD2 (5 bases). Germline lookup yields CDR1 SGHAT and CDR2 FQNNGV. The CDR3 is 14 residues long. V was trimmed by 5 bases and J by 4 bases, leaving 11 bases between them. This CDR3 reads CASSTLVVTGELFF. The CDR3 region has the DNA TGTGCCAGCAGCACACTAGTGGTCACCGGGGAGCTGTTTTTT.

The chain links TRBV5-1 to TRBJ2-7; D may be TRBD1 (5 bases). V was clipped by 1 base and J by 4 bases, with 12 bases between them. The CDR3 has 14 residues. Germline assignment: CDR1 SGHRS and CDR2 YFSETQ. The CDR3 DNA is TGCGCCAGCAGCTTGCTCCAGGGTTGGTACGAGCAGTACTTC. It is translated as CASSLLQGWYEQYF.

CDR3 nucleotides: TGTGCCAGCAGCTTAGAGTCCCGGACAGGGTCTGTAAAACTGTTTTTT. This encodes CASSLESRTGSVKLFF. The V and J genes are TRBV7-9 and TRBJ1-4, with 8 bases aligning to TRBD1. With V trimmed by 1 base and J by 10 bases, 11 bases remained unmatched. This CDR3 comprises 16 residues. Per the germline V gene, CDR1 is SEHNR and CDR2 is FQNEAQ (reference sequence). Supplemented by reference TRBV7-9 and TRBJ1-4, the full variable domain reads DTGVSQNPRHKITKRGQNVTFRCDPISEHNRLYWYRQTLGQGPEFLTYFQNEAQLEKSRLLSDRFSAERPKGSFSTLEIQRTEQGDSAMYLCASSLESRTGSVKLFFGSGTQLSVL.

V gene TRBV7-8 combines with J gene TRBJ2-3; D perhaps matches TRBD1 (5 bases). Germline CDR1 is SGHVS and CDR2 is FQNEAQ. With 1 base removed from V and 7 bases from J, the gap between germline ends came to 9 bases. CDR3 length equals 13 residues. The CDR3 reads CASSLDRQNTQYF. The CDR3 DNA reads as TGTGCCAGCAGCTTAGATAGACAGAATACGCAGTATTTT.

This chain connects TRBV28 to TRBJ1-6, with D perhaps TRBD1 (5 bases). The CDR3 is 14 amino acids. The ends were cut back, 3 bases at V and 5 bases at J, with 8 bases in the middle. The germline gives CDR1 MDHEN, CDR2 SYDVKM. The CDR3 loop reads CASSLVGDNSPLHF. CDR3 DNA: TGTGCCAGCAGTTTGGTAGGGGATAATTCACCCCTCCACTTT. The variable domain in full, completed from reference TRBV28 and TRBJ1-6, reads DVKVTQSSRYLVKRTGEKVFLECVQDMDHENMFWYRQDPGLGLRLIYFSYDVKMKEKGDIPEGYSVSREKKERFSLILESASTNQTSMYLCASSLVGDNSPLHFGNGTRLTVT.

V gene TRBV11-2 combines with J gene TRBJ2-3; 12 bases match TRBD2. Trimming at V came to 3 bases and at J to 6 bases, leaving 4 bases not matched to a gene. The CDR3 extends over 15 amino acids. The germline gives CDR1 SGHAT, CDR2 FQNNGV. The CDR3 sequence: CASSFRLAGDDTQYF. The CDR3 DNA is TGTGCCAGCAGCTTTCGACTAGCGGGGGATGATACGCAGTATTTT.

The rearrangement uses TRBV5-4 and TRBJ1-1; D is uncertain. V was trimmed by 4 bases and J by 1 base, leaving 11 bases between them. CDR3 length: 14 residues. The V gene's germline CDR1 is SGHNT and CDR2 YYREEE (reference sequence). The CDR3 here is CASSPLRANTEAFF. Here the CDR3 DNA reads TGTGCCAGCAGCCCCCTGAGGGCGAACACTGAAGCTTTCTTT.

The chain couples TRBV28 to TRBJ2-3, with a tentative D call TRBD1 (5 bases). Per germline, CDR1 MDHEN and CDR2 SYDVKM. The CDR3 loop spans 13 amino acids. V was clipped by 3 bases and J by 4 bases, with 8 bases between them. CDR3 sequence (DNA): TGTGCCAGCAGTTTCAGGGCCCCAGATACGCAGTATTTT. This translates into CASSFRAPDTQYF. Variable domain in full (rest from reference TRBV28 and TRBJ2-3): DVKVTQSSRYLVKRTGEKVFLECVQDMDHENMFWYRQDPGLGLRLIYFSYDVKMKEKGDIPEGYSVSREKKERFSLILESASTNQTSMYLCASSFRAPDTQYFGPGTRLTVL.

V gene TRBV5-5 combines with J gene TRBJ2-2; D unclear. V was clipped by 2 bases and J by 1 base, with 6 bases between them. The CDR3 loop spans 14 amino acids. The V gene's germline CDR1 is SGHKS and CDR2 YYEKEE (reference sequence). In DNA, the CDR3 is TGTGCCAGCAGCTTTGTCGGGAACACCGGGGAGCTGTTTTTT. The encoded protein is CASSFVGNTGELFF.

The chain's CDR3 is CASSQVGGAETDTQYF. For the CDR3, the DNA is TGTGCCAGCAGCCAAGTGGGGGGGGCCGAGACAGATACGCAGTATTTT. This chain uses TRBV4-2 with TRBJ2-3, with D possibly TRBD2 on 7 matching bases. The V gene's germline CDR1 is LGHNA and CDR2 YNFKEQ. V was trimmed by 1 base and J by 3 bases, leaving 14 bases between them. This CDR3 comprises 16 residues.

CDR3 sequence: CASSPFGTSGNDEQFF. The CDR3 DNA reads TGTGCCAGCAGTCCCTTCGGGACTAGCGGGAATGATGAGCAGTTCTTC. The V and J genes are TRBV28 and TRBJ2-1; 13 bases fit TRBD2. Germline V gene data show CDR1 as MDHEN and CDR2 as SYDVKM. CDR3 length: 16 amino acids. V lost 5 bases and J lost 8; bases outside the gene matches: 9.

The rearrangement uses TRBV5-6 and TRBJ2-5; 10 nucleotides match TRBD1. V was pared by 4 bases and J by 5 bases, with 14 bases of the junction left unmatched. CDR1 is SGHDT, CDR2 YYEEEE, per germline. CDR3 length: 17 amino acids. CDR3 sequence: CASSETGTGVLWETQYF. The CDR3 DNA reads as TGTGCCAGCAGCGAGACCGGGACAGGGGTCCTATGGGAGACCCAGTACTTC.

V and J are TRBV19 and TRBJ1-3; D remains ambiguous. The CDR3 has 16 amino acids. Trimming took off 5 bases at V and 4 bases at J, with 18 bases between the two ends. Germline V gene data show CDR1 as LNHDA and CDR2 as SQIVND (reference sequence). This CDR3 reads CASSSYREPDGNTIYF. CDR3 bases: TGTGCCAGTAGTTCGTACCGGGAGCCCGACGGAAACACCATATATTTT.

The chain links TRBV4-3 to TRBJ2-5; D tentatively reads TRBD1 or TRBD2 (5 bases each). The tail of the sequence fits TRBJ2-7 better, so the J call may be wrong. The CDR3 runs to 14 residues. Germline CDR1 is LGHNA and CDR2 is YSLEER. The CDR3 loop reads CASSHQRGGYEQYF. The CDR3 DNA reads TGCGCCAGCAGCCACCAACGTGGGGGCTACGAGCAGTACTTC.

V usage is TRBV4-2 and J usage is TRBJ1-2; possibly TRBD1 for D (6 bases). The CDR3 has 13 amino acids. The V end lost 1 base, the J end lost 5 bases, and 8 bases lay between the germline ends. Germline V gene lookup returns CDR1 LGHNA and CDR2 YNFKEQ. CDR3 nucleotide sequence: TGTGCCAGCAGCCAAGGGGACACGTATGGCTACACCTTC. Encoded protein: CASSQGDTYGYTF.

The gene calls are TRBV4-1 and TRBJ1-5; the D gene is possibly TRBD1 (6 bases). There are 17 residues in the CDR3. V shed 4 bases and J shed 3 bases, with 19 bases lying between them. Germline lookup yields CDR1 MGHRA and CDR2 YSYEKL. The CDR3 reads CASSLFNRVGDNQPQHF. The CDR3, as DNA: TGCGCCAGCAGCCTCTTTAACAGGGTGGGGGACAATCAGCCCCAGCATTTT.

This sequence joins TRBV28 and TRBJ1-2; tentative D call: TRBD1 (5 bases). The CDR3 contains 14 residues. V lost 3 bases and J 4 bases, leaving 12 bases between the germline ends. Germline V gene lookup returns CDR1 MDHEN and CDR2 SYDVKM. CDR3 in amino acids: CASSFQGAGYGYTF. CDR3 DNA: TGTGCCAGCAGTTTCCAGGGAGCGGGCTATGGCTACACCTTC.

The genes are TRBV27 and TRBJ2-1, with D perhaps matching TRBD2 (7 bases). This CDR3 spans 17 amino acids. Germline CDR1 reads MNHEY; CDR2 reads SMNVEV (reference sequence). V dropped 5 bases and J dropped 0 bases, with 17 bases sitting between them. CDR3 bases: TGTGCCAGCAGTAAAGGGGGAGGGGGGAGCTCCTACAATGAGCAGTTCTTC. Translating it yields CASSKGGGGSSYNEQFF.

The chain combines TRBV19 with TRBJ2-1; D might be TRBD1 (5 bases). In germline, CDR1 is LNHDA, CDR2 SQIVND (reference sequence). This CDR3 is built from 16 residues. V shed 10 bases and J shed 2 bases, with 21 bases lying between them. The CDR3, as DNA: TGTGCCACCAGGGTGTCACCACTTCCACCCTACAATGAGCAGTTCTTC. It yields the protein CATRVSPLPPYNEQFF.

The chain uses TRBV4-2 and TRBJ2-2; weak D call: TRBD1 (5 bases). The CDR3 is 16 residues long. V was pared by 0 bases and J by 4 bases, with 12 bases between. Germline CDR1 is LGHNA and CDR2 is YNFKEQ. DNA of the CDR3: TGTGCCAGCAGCCAAGAAGGCAGGGTACGCACCGGGGAGCTGTTTTTT. Its translation is CASSQEGRVRTGELFF.

The chain uses TRBV25-1 and TRBJ1-2, with 7 positions matching TRBD1. This CDR3 comprises 14 residues. Germline V CDR1 and CDR2: MGHDK, SYGVNS. The ends lost 2 bases at V and 5 bases at J; junction bases unmatched: 5. The CDR3 loop reads CASSERQGRYGYTF. The DNA of the CDR3 is TGTGCCAGCAGTGAAAGACAGGGACGATATGGCTACACCTTC.

CDR3 in amino acids: CASTPGTSSILNYGYTF. As DNA, the CDR3 is TGTGCCAGCACCCCCGGGACAAGCAGCATCCTGAACTATGGCTACACCTTC. V gene TRBV4-2 combines with J gene TRBJ1-2; maybe TRBD1 (6 bases). This CDR3 has 17 residues. Germline values: CDR1 LGHNA, CDR2 YNFKEQ. Trimming removed 7 bases at V and 2 bases at J, with 23 bases between.

This clone was seen a handful of times. J is TRBJ2-3 and V is TRBV7-3, with D tentatively TRBD1 (6 bases). Trimming pared 5 bases from V and 6 bases from J, leaving 12 bases between. Per the germline V gene, CDR1 is SGHTA and CDR2 is FQGTGA. The CDR3 sequence is 13 residues long. The CDR3 nucleotides are TGTGCCAGCAGCCGACAGGCCTGGGATACGCAGTATTTT. Its protein product is CASSRQAWDTQYF.